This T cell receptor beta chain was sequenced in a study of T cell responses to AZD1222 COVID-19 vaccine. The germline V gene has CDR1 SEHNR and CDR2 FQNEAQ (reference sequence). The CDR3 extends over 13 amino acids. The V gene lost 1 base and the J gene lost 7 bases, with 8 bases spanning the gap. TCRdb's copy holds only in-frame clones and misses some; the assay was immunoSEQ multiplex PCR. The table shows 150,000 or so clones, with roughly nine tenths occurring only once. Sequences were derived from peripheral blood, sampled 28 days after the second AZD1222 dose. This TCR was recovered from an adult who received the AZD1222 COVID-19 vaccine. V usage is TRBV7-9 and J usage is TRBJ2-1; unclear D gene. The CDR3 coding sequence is TGTGCCAGCAGCTTAGGGGGTAAAAATGAGCAGTTCTTC. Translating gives CASSLGGKNEQFF.